This T cell receptor (beta chain) was obtained from a study of shared clonotypes between healthy human individuals. Study details: There were three CD4 naive, three CD4 memory, two CD8 naive and one CD8 memory plates per donor.

Trimming left V 2 bases short and J 5 bases short, with 7 bases between. The germline V gene has CDR1 LGHNA and CDR2 YNFKEQ. CDR3 length: 12 amino acids. Deep level was the assay's run setting. In the original processing: For the immunoSEQ data, sequences were junction-only without quality scores, so filtering differed. The method was immunoSEQ multiplex PCR; TCRdb's version includes in-frame clones alone and lacks a portion of them. The V and J calls and clone size are taken from that table; D and trimming were inferred from the DNA. The sample holds 950,000 to 1,100,000 clones, around 78% seen once.

This receptor was taken from a man in his late teens or twenties in good health. Some clones in this sample may be carry-over from other donors' samples. This sequence joins TRBV4-2 and TRBJ2-7; D call uncertain. The material sequenced was memory CD4+ T cells from PBMCs. Specified subset: CD45RA-negative fraction. CDR3 residues: CASSQPDHEQYF. The CDR3 DNA follows: TGTGCCAGCAGCCAACCCGACCACGAGCAGTACTTC.